The next 24 T cell receptor beta chains were all read from a single sample in a study of T cells in localized non-small cell lung cancer (dated by TCRdb to about 2020). The library was built by means of the immunoSEQ multiplex PCR assay. TCRdb holds this immuneACCESS table with in-frame rearrangements only. Some clones are missing; in checked studies, unresolved V genes explain under half, and the rest has no known cause. This sample gives tens of thousands of clones in total; roughly 86% of them show up just once. The ten largest clones represent roughly 2.6% of the sample. Sample: peripheral blood, taken before any cancer treatment. The receptor set was obtained from a female donor older than 55 with stage I squamous cell lung carcinoma.

The rearrangement joins TRBV7-2 to TRBJ2-2; no clear D. The CDR3 has 13 amino acids. Trimming cost V 5 bases and J 6 bases, with 10 bases left between them. Germline CDR1 and CDR2: SGHTA and FQGNSA. CDR3 in DNA: TGTGCCAGCAGCCCATCTATGGCCGGGGAGCTGTTTTTT. Translation: CASSPSMAGELFF. The full variable domain, rest sourced from reference TRBV7-2 and TRBJ2-2, is GAGVSQSPSNKVTEKGKDVELRCDPISGHTALYWYRQSLGQGLEFLIYFQGNSAPDKSGLPSDRFSAERTGGSVSTLTIQRTQQEDSAVYLCASSPSMAGELFFGEGSRLTVL.

The chain is built from TRBV11-1 and TRBJ2-7; 8 nucleotides agree with TRBD1. Trimming took 4 bases from V and 1 from J; bases not matched to a gene: 3. CDR3 length: 14 amino acids. The germline V gene encodes CDR1 SGHAT and CDR2 FQDESV (reference sequence). The DNA for the CDR3 is TGTGCCAGCAGCTACGGGGACAGGTCCTACGAGCAGTACTTC. Its translation is CASSYGDRSYEQYF.

The chain has TRBV9 and TRBJ1-3; D is uncertain. Germline CDR1 is SGDLS and CDR2 is YYNGEE. V dropped 0 bases and J dropped 0 bases, with 13 bases sitting between them. This CDR3 contains 17 residues. The CDR3 region is CASSVEEDPNSGNTIYF. For the CDR3, the DNA is TGTGCCAGCAGCGTAGAAGAGGACCCAAACTCTGGAAACACCATATATTTT.

The chain carries TRBV15 and TRBJ1-2, with 7 nucleotides matching TRBD1. V trimming: 3 bases; J trimming: 9 bases; junction bases outside the gene matches: 10. The CDR3 sequence is 14 residues long. The V gene's germline CDR1 is LNHNV and CDR2 YYDKDF (reference sequence). The CDR3 reads CATSRGDPGGSYTF. CDR3 bases: TGTGCCACCAGCAGGGGGGACCCAGGGGGAAGCTACACCTTC.

This clone appeared once. The chain links TRBV7-6 to TRBJ2-1; 12 positions match TRBD2. Trimming took 8 bases from V and 7 from J; bases not matched to a gene: 6. Germline lookup yields CDR1 SGHVS and CDR2 FNYEAQ. The CDR3 length is 14 residues. The CDR3 loop reads CASSGLAGRNEQFF. DNA of the CDR3: TGTGCCAGCTCGGGACTAGCGGGTCGAAATGAGCAGTTCTTC.

The chain employs TRBV10-3 and TRBJ2-1, with 11 nucleotides matching TRBD2. The V and J ends lost 4 bases and 9 bases, in that order; junction bases with no gene match: 11. Germline CDR1 is ENHRY and CDR2 is SYGVKD. The CDR3 consists of 16 residues. As DNA, the CDR3 is TGTGCCATCAGTGTAATCCTAGCGGGAGGAGGATCTGAGCAGTTCTTC. Its translation is CAISVILAGGGSEQFF.

This chain links TRBV7-6 with TRBJ2-3; D not certain. CDR3 length: 14 amino acids. Trimming took off 1 base at V and 5 bases at J, with 10 bases between the two ends. CDR1 is SGHVS, CDR2 FNYEAQ, per germline. CDR3 amino acids: CASSLVARGDTQYF. DNA of the CDR3: TGTGCCAGCAGCTTAGTGGCTAGAGGAGATACGCAGTATTTT.

Comment on this clone: The junction and the germline gene differ at one end; a read error may be behind it. Other DNA sequences in the sample encode the same CDR3. The rearrangement uses TRBV5-1 and TRBJ1-4; a weak D match, TRBD1 (5 bases). There are 15 residues in the CDR3. Germline V gene lookup returns CDR1 SGHRS and CDR2 YFSETQ. DNA of the CDR3: TGCGCCAGCAGCTTGTTTGGGGGGGATAATGAAAAGCTGTTTTTT. Protein: CASSLFGGDNEKLFF.

This clone was picked up one time. This chain joins TRBV12-5 and TRBJ2-1, with D hard to call. Trimming took 2 bases from V and 8 from J, leaving 4 bases between them. Germline-derived CDR1 and CDR2 are LGHNT and FRNRAP. The CDR3 covers 11 residues. DNA of the CDR3: TGTGCTAGTGGTTTGATCGATGAGCAGTTCTTC. It yields the protein CASGLIDEQFF.

The rearrangement joins TRBV7-2 to TRBJ2-1, with unresolved D. This CDR3 is 15 amino acids long. Germline values: CDR1 SGHTA, CDR2 FQGNSA. Trimming left V 5 bases short and J 0 bases short, with 11 bases between. The DNA for the CDR3 is TGTGCCAGCAGCCCCCGAGGTAGCTCCTACAATGAGCAGTTCTTC. It codes for CASSPRGSSYNEQFF.

Of note for this clone: The sample contains more than one DNA sequence encoding this CDR3. The chain employs TRBV6-5 and TRBJ2-1; 9 bases are a match to TRBD2. The CDR3 spans 14 residues. V lost 6 bases and J lost 2; bases outside the gene matches: 2. Germline lookup yields CDR1 MNHEY and CDR2 SVGAGI. As DNA, the CDR3 is TGTGCCAGCAGGAAGCGGGAGGCCTACAATGAGCAGTTCTTC. Protein product: CASRKREAYNEQFF.

This chain joins TRBV10-3 and TRBJ1-4, with unresolved D. CDR1 is ENHRY and CDR2 is SYGVKD in the germline V gene. V lost 11 bases, J lost 4 bases, and 14 bases lay in between. The CDR3 covers 13 residues. In DNA, the CDR3 is TGTGCCTCGAGCCAGCAGCTTAATGAAAAACTGTTTTTT. It specifies CASSQQLNEKLFF.

Worth noting for this clone: Mismatch with germline at one junction end may stem from a read error. The rearrangement uses TRBV7-9 and TRBJ2-6; D might be TRBD1 (6 bases). Germline V lookup: CDR1 SEHNR, CDR2 FQNEAQ (reference sequence). The CDR3 totals 17 residues. CDR3 residues: CASNLPQTGTGANVLTF. CDR3 in DNA: TGTGCCAGCAACTTACCACAAACAGGGACTGGGGCCAACGTCCTGACTTTC.

CDR3 sequence: CSVPLDGSYNEQFF. Here the CDR3 DNA reads TGCAGCGTTCCTCTAGACGGCTCCTACAATGAGCAGTTCTTC. The V call is TRBV29-1, the J call TRBJ2-1; D gene uncertain. Trimming took off 5 bases at V and 0 bases at J, with 11 bases between the two ends. Germline V lookup: CDR1 SQVTM, CDR2 ANQGSEA. This CDR3 is 14 amino acids long.

This clone was counted a single time. J is TRBJ2-7 and V is TRBV7-8; 7 bases map to TRBD1. Trimming cost V 6 bases and J 2 bases; bases outside gene matches: 10. The CDR3 spans 15 residues. Germline lookup yields CDR1 SGHVS and CDR2 FQNEAQ. CDR3 amino acids: CASRPRQGTAYEQYF. The CDR3 coding sequence is TGTGCCAGCAGGCCTAGGCAGGGGACAGCCTACGAGCAGTACTTC.

This chain connects TRBV7-6 to TRBJ1-2; TRBD1 is a possible D gene (6 bases). This CDR3 spans 12 amino acids. In germline, CDR1 is SGHVS, CDR2 FNYEAQ. V was shortened by 1 base and J by 7 bases, with 7 bases between the two germline ends. This chain's CDR3 is CASSLVGGGYTF. The CDR3 coding sequence is TGTGCCAGCAGCTTAGTAGGGGGTGGCTACACCTTC.

In this sample, this clone turned up a few times. The chain is built from TRBV7-8 and TRBJ2-7, with 10 positions matching TRBD2. V was clipped by 0 bases and J by 0 bases; unmatched bases: 2. Germline CDR1 SGHVS, CDR2 FQNEAQ. CDR3 size: 16 residues. The CDR3 loop is CASSLATSGFSYEQYF. The CDR3 region has the DNA TGTGCCAGCAGCTTAGCGACTAGCGGGTTCTCCTACGAGCAGTACTTC.

The DNA for the CDR3 is TGTGCCAGCAGGACCCTTAGCGGGACCGGGGAGCTGTTTTTT. Protein sequence: CASRTLSGTGELFF. V gene TRBV7-8 combines with J gene TRBJ2-2; TRBD2 matches at 7 bases. V dropped 6 bases and J dropped 5; count of bases not matched to a gene: 6. CDR1 and CDR2 (germline): SGHVS, FQNEAQ. CDR3 size: 14 residues.

The chain combines TRBV30 with TRBJ2-2; D is ambiguous. Germline V lookup: CDR1 GTSNPN, CDR2 SVGIG (reference sequence). Trimming left V 2 bases short and J 4 bases short, with 11 bases between. The CDR3 spans 14 residues. The CDR3 protein is CAWSRGRSTGELFF. For the CDR3, the DNA is TGTGCCTGGAGTCGAGGCCGAAGCACCGGGGAGCTGTTTTTT.

V is TRBV27 and J is TRBJ1-1; D is ambiguous. Germline values: CDR1 MNHEY, CDR2 SMNVEV (reference sequence). The CDR3 length is 14 residues. With 5 bases removed from V and 1 base from J, the gap between germline ends came to 11 bases. The CDR3 coding sequence is TGTGCCAGCAGTACCCGGAACACGAACACTGAAGCTTTCTTT. It is translated as CASSTRNTNTEAFF.

About this clone itself: At the DNA level, this CDR3 is encoded by other sequences in the same sample as well. The genes are TRBV5-1 and TRBJ2-7; D is unresolved. Germline lookup yields CDR1 SGHRS and CDR2 YFSETQ. The CDR3 loop spans 14 amino acids. V lost 0 bases and J 2 bases, leaving 9 bases between the germline ends. The CDR3 nucleotides are TGCGCCAGCAGCTTGGTAGTCAGCCCCTACGAGCAGTACTTC. Encoded protein: CASSLVVSPYEQYF. Looking up the rest from reference TRBV5-1 and TRBJ2-7 gives the full variable domain: KAGVTQTPRYLIKTRGQQVTLSCSPISGHRSVSWYQQTPGQGLQFLFEYFSETQRNKGNFPGRFSGRQFSNSRSEMNVSTLELGDSALYLCASSLVVSPYEQYFGPGTRLTVT.

In its sample, this clone was seen once. This chain links TRBV4-3 with TRBJ2-5, with 9 bases identical to TRBD2. V trimming: 5 bases; J trimming: 5 bases; junction bases outside the gene matches: 9. Germline-derived CDR1 and CDR2 are LGHNA and YSLEER. The CDR3 runs to 15 residues. CDR3 DNA: TGCGCCAGCAGCTCAAGCGGGAGGATGGGGGAGACCCAGTACTTC. Protein sequence: CASSSSGRMGETQYF.

The chain couples TRBV28 to TRBJ2-7; 7 nucleotides align to TRBD1. The germline V gene encodes CDR1 MDHEN and CDR2 SYDVKM. With V trimmed by 5 bases and J by 8 bases, 15 bases remained unmatched. The CDR3 extends over 15 amino acids. CDR3 sequence (DNA): TGTGCCAGCAGTCCAACTATGACAGGGTGGGGGAAGCAGTACTTC. Its protein product is CASSPTMTGWGKQYF.

For the CDR3, the DNA is TGTGCCAGTACCCGAGCGGGACGGGGCACAGATACGCAGTATTTT. It specifies CASTRAGRGTDTQYF. This sequence joins TRBV27 and TRBJ2-3; 7 bases agree with TRBD2. The CDR3 spans 15 residues. Looked up from germline, CDR1 is MNHEY and CDR2 is SMNVEV (reference sequence). V was clipped by 9 bases and J by 1 base; unmatched bases: 10.